A selection of T cell receptor beta chains follows, all from one sample in a study of cytomegalovirus exposure and HLA in healthy donors. The repertoire was sequenced with immunoSEQ multiplex PCR; TCRdb's copy has only in-frame clones and lacks some. The sample table includes about 160,000 clones. Sequencing was done on a sample of PBMCs. The source is a woman aged 60-75 years in good health and CMV-seronegative. Both conserved end residues are part of each CDR3. The D gene is left open where the match is weak.

d_call,v_call,j_call,cdr3_nt,cdr3_aa
-,TRBV9,TRBJ2-1,TGTGCCAGCAGCGTAGCCGCCGCGAGCTCCTACAATGAGCAGTTCTTC,CASSVAAASSYNEQFF
-,TRBV19,TRBJ1-1,TGTGCCAGTAGGACGAGGGGCAGGGGAAACACTGAAGCTTTCTTT,CASRTRGRGNTEAFF
TRBD1,TRBV9,TRBJ1-4,TGTGCCAGCAGCCCGCTGGGACAGGGGAATGAAAAACTGTTTTTT,CASSPLGQGNEKLFF
-,TRBV6-5,TRBJ2-7,TGTGCCAGCAGTTACTCGGTCTATCACTACGAGCAGTACTTC,CASSYSVYHYEQYF
-,TRBV6-1,TRBJ1-6,TGTGCCAGCAGTGAACAGGGGAACAAAGGGTCATTACCCCTCCACTTT,CASSEQGNKGSLPLHF
-,TRBV4-3,TRBJ2-7,TGCGCCAGCAGCCAACAAGCGGCAGGCAGTTCCTACGAGCAGTACTTC,CASSQQAAGSSYEQYF
-,TRBV5-5,TRBJ1-6,TGTGCCAGCAGCTTGGACTCGGGGTCAGCCTATAATTCACCCCTCCACTTT,CASSLDSGSAYNSPLHF
-,TRBV2,TRBJ2-1,TGTGCCAGCAGTGAAGTGGGTCTAGAGGTGTACAATGAGCAGTTCTTC,CASSEVGLEVYNEQFF
-,TRBV18,TRBJ1-1,TGTGCCAGCTCACTAGCCTCAGGGGCTGGGACTGAAGCTTTCTTT,CASSLASGAGTEAFF
-,TRBV29-1,TRBJ2-2,TGCAGCATCAGGGAATCGAACACCGGGGAGCTGTTTTTT,CSIRESNTGELFF
TRBD2,TRBV5-1,TRBJ2-5,TGCGCCAGCAGCCCCTATAGCGGGGGGGCCAGAGAGACCCAGTACTTC,CASSPYSGGARETQYF
TRBD1,TRBV13,TRBJ2-7,TGTGCCAGCAGCGGACAGGGACCTATGGGCGAGCAGTACTTC,CASSGQGPMGEQYF
TRBD2,TRBV11-2,TRBJ2-3,TGTGCCAGCAGCTTAGATGGGAGCGGGAGGGCGTTTGATACGCAGTATTTT,CASSLDGSGRAFDTQYF
-,TRBV5-1,TRBJ1-1,TGCGCCAGCAGCTTGGTGGCAGGGAGGGGAAACACTGAAGCTTTCTTT,CASSLVAGRGNTEAFF
-,TRBV7-2,TRBJ2-2,TGTGCCAGCAGCTTAGACAGGGCGAACACCGGGGAGCTGTTTTTT,CASSLDRANTGELFF
TRBD2,TRBV4-3,TRBJ2-7,TGCGCCAGCAGCCAAAGCGGGGGGGGTAGCGGGGATCCCTACGAGCAGTACTTC,CASSQSGGGSGDPYEQYF
-,TRBV30,TRBJ1-4,TGTGCCTGGAGTGTATCGACAGTAGGAGATGAAAAACTGTTTTTT,CAWSVSTVGDEKLFF
-,TRBV5-1,TRBJ2-7,TGCGCCAGCAGCTTGGCCGGCGGGGGCGCCCCCTACGAGCAGTACTTC,CASSLAGGGAPYEQYF
-,TRBV6-6,TRBJ2-4,TGTGCCAGCAGTATACAGGGTAGCGTTCAGTACTTC,CASSIQGSVQYF
TRBD1,TRBV4-2,TRBJ2-1,TGTGCCAGCAGCCAAACCGCCCGGGACAGGGACTCCTACAATGAGCAGTTCTTC,CASSQTARDRDSYNEQFF
TRBD1,TRBV7-3,TRBJ2-3,TGTGCCAGCAGCACCCGGGACAGCTTTTGGGATACGCAGTATTTT,CASSTRDSFWDTQYF
TRBD2,TRBV11-1,TRBJ2-1,TGTGCCAGCAGCCCGACTAGCGGGGTCTCCTACAATGAGCAGTTCTTC,CASSPTSGVSYNEQFF
TRBD1,TRBV15,TRBJ1-1,TGTGCCACCAGCAGAGCAGACAGGGTGAACACTGAAGCTTTCTTT,CATSRADRVNTEAFF
TRBD1,TRBV2,TRBJ1-2,TGTGCCAGCAGTGAAGGAAGGACAGGGGTCGGCTACACCTTC,CASSEGRTGVGYTF
TRBD1,TRBV11-2,TRBJ2-7,TGTGCCAGCAGCCCACCGGGACAGGTCTACGAGCAGTACTTC,CASSPPGQVYEQYF
-,TRBV7-6,TRBJ1-2,TGTGCCAGCAGCCCGACCGGGGATACCTATGGCTACACCTTC,CASSPTGDTYGYTF
TRBD1,TRBV10-3,TRBJ1-1,TGTGCCATCAGTGAGCCCCGGGGGGGACAGAGGACTGAAGCTTTCTTT,CAISEPRGGQRTEAFF
TRBD1,TRBV27,TRBJ1-5,TGTGCCACAAGACAGGGACGATATAGCAATCAGCCCCAGCATTTT,CATRQGRYSNQPQHF
-,TRBV5-4,TRBJ2-7,TGTGCCAGCAGCTCAGCCGGGACTGCTACCTACGAGCAGTACTTC,CASSSAGTATYEQYF
-,TRBV5-4,TRBJ2-5,TGTGCCAGCAGCTACCAGACAGGGAGGTTGGTGGAGGAGACCCAGTACTTC,CASSYQTGRLVEETQYF
TRBD1,TRBV15,TRBJ2-1,TGTGCCACCAGAGGATTCCACAGGGGCTACTACAATGAGCAGTTCTTC,CATRGFHRGYYNEQFF
-,TRBV5-6,TRBJ1-4,TGTGCCAGCAGCTCTACCGGGACATCGGCCGAAAAACTGTTTTTT,CASSSTGTSAEKLFF
-,TRBV19,TRBJ1-1,TGTGCCAGTAGCTATGAAAGGGGGATGTACACTGAAGCTTTCTTT,CASSYERGMYTEAFF
-,TRBV6-7,TRBJ1-1,TGTGCCTATCGGGGGGATTGGCCTTCAAGAGCTTTCTTT,CAYRGDWPSRAFF
-,TRBV9,TRBJ1-2,TGTGCCAGCAGCACCCTTAATAGCCTTGGCTACACCTTC,CASSTLNSLGYTF